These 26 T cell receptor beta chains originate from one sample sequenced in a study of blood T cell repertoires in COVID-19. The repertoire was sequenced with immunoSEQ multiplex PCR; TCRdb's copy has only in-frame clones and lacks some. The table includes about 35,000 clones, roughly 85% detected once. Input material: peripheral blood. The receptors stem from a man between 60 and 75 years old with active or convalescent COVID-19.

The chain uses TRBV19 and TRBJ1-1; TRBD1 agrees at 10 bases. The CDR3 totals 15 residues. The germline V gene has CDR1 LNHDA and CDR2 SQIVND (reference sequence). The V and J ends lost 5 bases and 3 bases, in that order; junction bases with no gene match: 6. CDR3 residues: CASSETGGRDTEAFF. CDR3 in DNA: TGTGCCAGTAGTGAGACAGGGGGCAGGGACACTGAAGCTTTCTTT.

The CDR3 DNA reads as TGTGCCAGCAGTGCCCCAACTAGCGGGGGAAGAAAGACCCAGTACTTC. Translating it yields CASSAPTSGGRKTQYF. The chain couples TRBV25-1 to TRBJ2-5; TRBD2 agrees at 11 bases. Germline CDR1 is MGHDK and CDR2 is SYGVNS. Germline trimming cut 4 bases from V and 6 bases from J; bases unmatched to any gene: 10. The length of the CDR3 is 16 residues.

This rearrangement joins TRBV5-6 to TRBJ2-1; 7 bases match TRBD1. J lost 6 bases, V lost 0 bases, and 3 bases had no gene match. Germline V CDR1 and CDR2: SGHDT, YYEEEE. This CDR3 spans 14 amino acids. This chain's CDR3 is CASSLGQGGNEQFF. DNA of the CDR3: TGTGCCAGCAGCTTGGGACAGGGCGGCAATGAGCAGTTCTTC.

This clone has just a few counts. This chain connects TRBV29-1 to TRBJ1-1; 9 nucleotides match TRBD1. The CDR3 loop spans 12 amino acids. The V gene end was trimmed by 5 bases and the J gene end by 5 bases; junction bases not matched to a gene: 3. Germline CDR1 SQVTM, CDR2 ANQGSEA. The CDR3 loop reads CSVRDRETEAFF. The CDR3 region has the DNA TGCAGCGTTAGGGACAGGGAGACTGAAGCTTTCTTT.

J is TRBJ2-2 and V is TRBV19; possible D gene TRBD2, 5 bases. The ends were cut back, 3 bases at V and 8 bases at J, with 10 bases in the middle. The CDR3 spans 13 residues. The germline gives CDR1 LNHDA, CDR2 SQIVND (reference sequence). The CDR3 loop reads CASSMRAGGELFF. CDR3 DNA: TGTGCCAGTAGTATGCGTGCGGGTGGGGAGCTGTTTTTT.

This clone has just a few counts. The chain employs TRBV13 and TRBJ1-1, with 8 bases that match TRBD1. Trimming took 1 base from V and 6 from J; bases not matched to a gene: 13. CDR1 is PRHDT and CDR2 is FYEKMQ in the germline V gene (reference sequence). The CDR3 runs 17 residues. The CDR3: CASSLARGPRGRAEAFF. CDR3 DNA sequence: TGTGCCAGCAGCTTAGCCAGGGGGCCTCGGGGGAGGGCTGAAGCTTTCTTT.

The CDR3: CAISPVGTGPNTEAFF. The CDR3 region has the DNA TGTGCCATCAGCCCGGTGGGGACAGGCCCGAACACTGAAGCTTTCTTT. V gene TRBV10-3 combines with J gene TRBJ1-1; 8 positions match TRBD1. The CDR3 runs 16 residues. CDR1 is ENHRY, CDR2 SYGVKD, per germline. V was clipped by 6 bases and J by 1 base; unmatched bases: 10.

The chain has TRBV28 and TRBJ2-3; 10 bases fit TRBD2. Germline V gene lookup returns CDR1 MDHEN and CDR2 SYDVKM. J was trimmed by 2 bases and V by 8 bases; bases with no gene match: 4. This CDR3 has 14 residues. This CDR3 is CASGLAGDTDTQYF. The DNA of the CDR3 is TGTGCCAGCGGGCTAGCGGGGGACACAGATACGCAGTATTTT.

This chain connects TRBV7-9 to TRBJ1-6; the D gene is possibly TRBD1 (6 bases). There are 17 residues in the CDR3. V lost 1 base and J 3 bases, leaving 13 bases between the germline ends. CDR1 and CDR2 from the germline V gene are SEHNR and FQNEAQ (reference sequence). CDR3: CASSLDLQGHYNSPLHF. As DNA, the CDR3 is TGTGCCAGCAGCTTAGACTTACAGGGCCACTATAATTCACCCCTCCACTTT. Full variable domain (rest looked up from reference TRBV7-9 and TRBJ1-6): DTGVSQNPRHKITKRGQNVTFRCDPISEHNRLYWYRQTLGQGPEFLTYFQNEAQLEKSRLLSDRFSAERPKGSFSTLEIQRTEQGDSAMYLCASSLDLQGHYNSPLHFGNGTRLTVT.

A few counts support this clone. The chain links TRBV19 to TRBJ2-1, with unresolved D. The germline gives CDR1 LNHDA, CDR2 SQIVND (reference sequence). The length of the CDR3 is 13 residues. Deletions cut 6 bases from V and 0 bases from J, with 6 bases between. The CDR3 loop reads CASSESSYNEQFF. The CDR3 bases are TGTGCCAGTAGCGAGAGCTCCTACAATGAGCAGTTCTTC.

The chain's CDR3 is CASSYSGVKTQYF. The CDR3 coding sequence is TGTGCCAGCAGTTACTCGGGCGTGAAGACCCAGTACTTC. The chain has TRBV6-5 and TRBJ2-5; the D is unclear. Germline CDR1 reads MNHEY; CDR2 reads SVGAGI. The CDR3 sequence is 13 residues long. The V gene lost 0 bases and the J gene lost 6 bases, with 8 bases spanning the gap.

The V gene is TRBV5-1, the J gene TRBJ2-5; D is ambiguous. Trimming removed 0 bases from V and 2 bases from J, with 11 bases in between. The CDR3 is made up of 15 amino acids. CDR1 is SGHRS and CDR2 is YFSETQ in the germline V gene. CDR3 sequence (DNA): TGCGCCAGCAGCTTGGAAGAAGCCCGACAAGAGACCCAGTACTTC. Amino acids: CASSLEEARQETQYF.

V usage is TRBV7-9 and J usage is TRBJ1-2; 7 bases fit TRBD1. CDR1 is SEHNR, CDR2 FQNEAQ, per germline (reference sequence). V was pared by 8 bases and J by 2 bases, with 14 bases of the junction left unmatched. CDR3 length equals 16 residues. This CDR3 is CASHDLGQRKNYGYTF. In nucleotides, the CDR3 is TGTGCCAGCCACGACCTGGGACAGAGAAAGAACTATGGCTACACCTTC.

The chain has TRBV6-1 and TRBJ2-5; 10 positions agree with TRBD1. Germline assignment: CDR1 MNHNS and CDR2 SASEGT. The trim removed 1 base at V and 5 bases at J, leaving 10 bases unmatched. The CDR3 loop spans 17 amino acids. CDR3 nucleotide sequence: TGTGCCAGCAGTGAAGGCCCAGGTCGACAGGGGGCGGAGACCCAGTACTTC. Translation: CASSEGPGRQGAETQYF.

CDR3 residues: CASSLVDKPYNEQFF. The CDR3 region has the DNA TGTGCCAGCAGCTTAGTCGACAAACCCTACAATGAGCAGTTCTTC. The rearrangement joins TRBV7-9 to TRBJ2-1; D gene uncertain. CDR1 is SEHNR and CDR2 is FQNEAQ in the germline V gene (reference sequence). The V end lost 1 base, the J end lost 2 bases, and 9 bases lay between the germline ends. The CDR3 sequence is 15 residues long.

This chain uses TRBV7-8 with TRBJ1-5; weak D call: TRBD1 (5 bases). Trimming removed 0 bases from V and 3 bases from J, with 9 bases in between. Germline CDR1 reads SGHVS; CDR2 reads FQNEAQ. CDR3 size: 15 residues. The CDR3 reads CASSLAGGNNQPQHF. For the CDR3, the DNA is TGTGCCAGCAGCTTAGCGGGGGGGAACAATCAGCCCCAGCATTTT. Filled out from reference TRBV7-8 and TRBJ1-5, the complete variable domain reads GAGVSQSPRYKVAKRGQDVALRCDPISGHVSLFWYQQALGQGPEFLTYFQNEAQLDKSGLPSDRFFAERPEGSVSTLKIQRTQQEDSAVYLCASSLAGGNNQPQHFGDGTRLSIL.

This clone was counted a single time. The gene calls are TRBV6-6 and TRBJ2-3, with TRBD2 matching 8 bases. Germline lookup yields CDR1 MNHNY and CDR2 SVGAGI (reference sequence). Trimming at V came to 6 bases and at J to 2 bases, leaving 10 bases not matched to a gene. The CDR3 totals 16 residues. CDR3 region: CASRDGTSRNTDTQYF. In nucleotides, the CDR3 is TGTGCCAGCAGAGACGGGACTAGTCGAAACACAGATACGCAGTATTTT.

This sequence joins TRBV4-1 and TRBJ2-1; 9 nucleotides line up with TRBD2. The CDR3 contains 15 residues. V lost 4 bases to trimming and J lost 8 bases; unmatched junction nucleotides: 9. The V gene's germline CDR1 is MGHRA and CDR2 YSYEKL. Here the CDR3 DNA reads TGCGCCAGCAGCCTGAGCGGGGGGCCTCCCTATGAGCAGTTCTTC. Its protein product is CASSLSGGPPYEQFF.

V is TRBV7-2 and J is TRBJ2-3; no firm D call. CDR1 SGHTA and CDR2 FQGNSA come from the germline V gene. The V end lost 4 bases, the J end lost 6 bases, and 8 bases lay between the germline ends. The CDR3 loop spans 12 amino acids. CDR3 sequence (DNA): TGTGCCAGCAGCTCTTCAGCGGATACGCAGTATTTT. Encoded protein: CASSSSADTQYF.

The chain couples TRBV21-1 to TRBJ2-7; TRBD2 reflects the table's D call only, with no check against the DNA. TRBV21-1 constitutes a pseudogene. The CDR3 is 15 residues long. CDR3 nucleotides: TGTGCCAGCAGCAAAGAGCCAGCGGGAGGCTACGAGCAGTACGTC. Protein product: CASSKEPAGGYEQYV.

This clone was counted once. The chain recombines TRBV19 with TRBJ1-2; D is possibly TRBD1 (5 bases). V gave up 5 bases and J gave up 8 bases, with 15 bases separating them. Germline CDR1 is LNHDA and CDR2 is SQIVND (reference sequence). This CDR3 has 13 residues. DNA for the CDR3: TGTGCCAGTAGTCGTGGGACGGAGGGGGGCTACACCTTC. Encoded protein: CASSRGTEGGYTF.

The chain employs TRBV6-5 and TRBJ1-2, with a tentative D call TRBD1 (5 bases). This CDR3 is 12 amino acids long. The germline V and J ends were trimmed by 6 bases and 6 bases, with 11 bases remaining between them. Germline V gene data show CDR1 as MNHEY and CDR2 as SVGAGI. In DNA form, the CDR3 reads TGTGCCAGCAGCTTACGGGGGAATGGCTACACCTTC. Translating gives CASSLRGNGYTF.

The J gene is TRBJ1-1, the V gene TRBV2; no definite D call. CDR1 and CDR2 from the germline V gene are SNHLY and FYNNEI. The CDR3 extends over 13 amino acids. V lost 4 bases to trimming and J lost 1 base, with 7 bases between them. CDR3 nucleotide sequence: TGTGCCAGCAGTGTTCGAGGGAACACTGAAGCTTTCTTT. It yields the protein CASSVRGNTEAFF.

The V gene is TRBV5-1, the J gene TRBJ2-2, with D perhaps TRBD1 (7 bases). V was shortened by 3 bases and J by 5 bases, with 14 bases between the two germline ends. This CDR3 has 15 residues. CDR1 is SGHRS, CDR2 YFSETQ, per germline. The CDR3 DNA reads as TGCGCCAGCAGCTCCATGACAGGGAGGACCGGGGAGCTGTTTTTT. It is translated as CASSSMTGRTGELFF.

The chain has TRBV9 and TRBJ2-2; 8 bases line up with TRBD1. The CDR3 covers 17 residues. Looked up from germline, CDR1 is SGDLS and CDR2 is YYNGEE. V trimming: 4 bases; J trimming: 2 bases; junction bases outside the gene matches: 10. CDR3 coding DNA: TGTGCCAGCAGCCCCCAGGGCAGGGGGCGAAACACCGGGGAGCTGTTTTTT. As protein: CASSPQGRGRNTGELFF.

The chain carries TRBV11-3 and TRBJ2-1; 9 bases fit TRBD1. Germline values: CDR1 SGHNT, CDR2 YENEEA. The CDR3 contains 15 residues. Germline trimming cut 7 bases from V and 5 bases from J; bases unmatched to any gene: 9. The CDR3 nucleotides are TGTGCCAGCACCTACACGGACAGGGGCCACAATGAGCAGTTCTTC. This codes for CASTYTDRGHNEQFF.